These 4 T cell receptor beta chains came from one sample sequenced in a study of T cells after yellow fever vaccination. TCRdb independently ran MiXCR on the 5' RACE reads; one entry per CDR3 protein. The sample shows approximately 300,000 distinct CDR3 sequences, around 7.3% of them seen only once. Material: PBMCs, obtained 45 days after the first yellow fever vaccination. The receptors here all came from a young man who received the YFV17D yellow fever vaccine.

This clonotype was seen more than once but under ten times. The chain links TRBV25-1 to TRBJ2-1, with D uncertain. Trimming removed 1 base from V and 6 bases from J, with 4 bases in between. The CDR3 is 12 residues long. CDR1 is MGHDK and CDR2 is SYGVNS in the germline V gene. This CDR3 reads CASSEWSNEQFF. In DNA, the CDR3 is TGTGCCAGCAGTGAATGGAGCAATGAGCAGTTCTTC. The full variable domain, in which reference TRBV25-1 and TRBJ2-1 provide the parts outside the CDR3, is EADIYQTPRYLVIGTGKKITLECSQTMGHDKMYWYQQDPGMELHLIHYSYGVNSTEKGDLSSESTVSRIRTEHFPLTLESARPSHTSQYLCASSEWSNEQFFGPGTRLTVL.

This clonotype appeared many times. The gene calls are TRBV9 and TRBJ1-6; a possible D gene is TRBD1 (6 bases). Germline V lookup: CDR1 SGDLS, CDR2 YYNGEE. The V and J ends lost 3 bases and 7 bases respectively, with 14 bases between them. The CDR3 runs 15 residues. The DNA of the CDR3 is TGTGCCAGCAGCGCCTCGCCGGGGGGCAATTCACCCCTCCACTTT. Protein: CASSASPGGNSPLHF.

This clonotype was counted at least ten times. The chain employs TRBV7-2 and TRBJ1-5; TRBD1 agrees at 8 bases. The CDR3 is 15 amino acids. With 5 bases clipped from V and 3 bases from J, the junction kept 6 bases outside the gene matches. The germline V gene encodes CDR1 SGHTA and CDR2 FQGNSA. CDR3: CASSLGQGDNQPQHF. The DNA of the CDR3 is TGTGCCAGCAGCCTTGGACAGGGTGACAATCAGCCCCAGCATTTT. The full variable domain, completed using reference TRBV7-2 and TRBJ1-5, is GAGVSQSPSNKVTEKGKDVELRCDPISGHTALYWYRQSLGQGLEFLIYFQGNSAPDKSGLPSDRFSAERTGGSVSTLTIQRTQQEDSAVYLCASSLGQGDNQPQHFGDGTRLSIL.

This clonotype was seen repeatedly, ten times or more. J is TRBJ2-3 and V is TRBV29-1, with TRBD2 matching 11 bases. The V gene end was trimmed by 7 bases and the J gene end by 6 bases; junction bases not matched to a gene: 9. CDR3 length equals 14 residues. Germline values: CDR1 SQVTM, CDR2 ANQGSEA. The CDR3 sequence is CSAFLAGGADTQYF. As DNA, the CDR3 is TGCAGCGCTTTTCTAGCGGGGGGTGCCGATACGCAGTATTTT.